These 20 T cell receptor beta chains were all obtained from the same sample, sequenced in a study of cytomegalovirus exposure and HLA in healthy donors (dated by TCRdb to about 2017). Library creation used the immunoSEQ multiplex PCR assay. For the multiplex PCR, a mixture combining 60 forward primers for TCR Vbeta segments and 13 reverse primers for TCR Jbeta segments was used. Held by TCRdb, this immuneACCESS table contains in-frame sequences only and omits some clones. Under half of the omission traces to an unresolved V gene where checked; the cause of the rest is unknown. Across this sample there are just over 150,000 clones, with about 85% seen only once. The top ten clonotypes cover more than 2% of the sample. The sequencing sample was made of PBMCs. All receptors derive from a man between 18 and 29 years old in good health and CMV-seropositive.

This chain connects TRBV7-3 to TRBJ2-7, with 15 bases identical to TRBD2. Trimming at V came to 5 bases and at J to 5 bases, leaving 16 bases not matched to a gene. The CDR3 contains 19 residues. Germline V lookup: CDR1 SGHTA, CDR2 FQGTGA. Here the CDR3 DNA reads TGTGCCAGCAGCCCCCAAGGACTAGCGGGGGGGACCGGAGTGGACGAGCAGTACTTC. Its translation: CASSPQGLAGGTGVDEQYF.

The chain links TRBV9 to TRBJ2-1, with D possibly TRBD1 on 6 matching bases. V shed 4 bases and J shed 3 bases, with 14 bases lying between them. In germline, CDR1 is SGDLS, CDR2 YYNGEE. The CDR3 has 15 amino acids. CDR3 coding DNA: TGTGCCAGCAGCCCACCCCTACAGGGCTACAATGAGCAGTTCTTC. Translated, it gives CASSPPLQGYNEQFF.

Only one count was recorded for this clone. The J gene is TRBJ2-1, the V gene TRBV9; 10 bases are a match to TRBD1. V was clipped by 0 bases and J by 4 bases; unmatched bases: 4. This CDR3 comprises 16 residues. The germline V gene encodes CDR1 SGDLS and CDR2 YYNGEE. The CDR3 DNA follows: TGTGCCAGCAGCGTAGCGGGACAGGGGAGATACAATGAGCAGTTCTTC. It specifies CASSVAGQGRYNEQFF. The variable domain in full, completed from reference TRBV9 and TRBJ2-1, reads DSGVTQTPKHLITATGQRVTLRCSPRSGDLSVYWYQQSLDQGLQFLIQYYNGEERAKGNILERFSAQQFPDLHSELNLSSLELGDSALYFCASSVAGQGRYNEQFFGPGTRLTVL.

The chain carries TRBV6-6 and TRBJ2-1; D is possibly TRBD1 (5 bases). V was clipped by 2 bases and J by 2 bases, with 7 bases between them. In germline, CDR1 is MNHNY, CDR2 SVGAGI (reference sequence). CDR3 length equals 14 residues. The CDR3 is CASSYRGTYNEQFF. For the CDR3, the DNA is TGTGCCAGCAGTTACAGGGGAACCTACAATGAGCAGTTCTTC.

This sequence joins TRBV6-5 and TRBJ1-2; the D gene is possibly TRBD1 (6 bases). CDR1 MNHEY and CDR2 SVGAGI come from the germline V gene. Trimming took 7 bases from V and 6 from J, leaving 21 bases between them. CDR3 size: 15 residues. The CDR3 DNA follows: TGTGCCAGCATCCGGACGGGGGGCGCCCCGAATGGCTACACCTTC. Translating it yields CASIRTGGAPNGYTF.

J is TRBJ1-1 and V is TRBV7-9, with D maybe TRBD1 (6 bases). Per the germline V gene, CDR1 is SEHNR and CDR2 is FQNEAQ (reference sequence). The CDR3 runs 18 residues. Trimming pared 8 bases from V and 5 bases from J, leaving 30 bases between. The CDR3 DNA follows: TGTGCCAGCGGCCACCCTTGGGGGGGCGACTCGGGGAGGACTGAAGCTTTCTTT. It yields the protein CASGHPWGGDSGRTEAFF. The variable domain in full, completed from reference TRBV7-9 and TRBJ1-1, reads DTGVSQNPRHKITKRGQNVTFRCDPISEHNRLYWYRQTLGQGPEFLTYFQNEAQLEKSRLLSDRFSAERPKGSFSTLEIQRTEQGDSAMYLCASGHPWGGDSGRTEAFFGQGTRLTVV.

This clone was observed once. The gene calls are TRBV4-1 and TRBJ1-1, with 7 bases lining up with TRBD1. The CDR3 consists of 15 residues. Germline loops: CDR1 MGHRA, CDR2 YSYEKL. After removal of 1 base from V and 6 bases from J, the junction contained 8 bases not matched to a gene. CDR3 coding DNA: TGCGCCAGCAGCCAAGTGGACAGGAGAAACCCTGAAGCTTTCTTT. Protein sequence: CASSQVDRRNPEAFF.

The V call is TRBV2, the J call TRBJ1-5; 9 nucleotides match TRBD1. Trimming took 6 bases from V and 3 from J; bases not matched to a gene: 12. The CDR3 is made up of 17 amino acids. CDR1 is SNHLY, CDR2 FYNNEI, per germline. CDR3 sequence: CASRDSGTGRLNQPQHF. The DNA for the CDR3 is TGTGCCAGCAGGGATTCCGGGACAGGGCGTCTCAATCAGCCCCAGCATTTT.

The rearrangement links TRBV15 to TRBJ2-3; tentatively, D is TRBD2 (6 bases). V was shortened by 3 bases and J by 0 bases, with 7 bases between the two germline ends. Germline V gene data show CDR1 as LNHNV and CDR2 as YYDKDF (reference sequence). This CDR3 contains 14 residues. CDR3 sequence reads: CATSRGTSTDTQYF. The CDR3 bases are TGTGCCACCAGCAGGGGGACTAGCACAGATACGCAGTATTTT.

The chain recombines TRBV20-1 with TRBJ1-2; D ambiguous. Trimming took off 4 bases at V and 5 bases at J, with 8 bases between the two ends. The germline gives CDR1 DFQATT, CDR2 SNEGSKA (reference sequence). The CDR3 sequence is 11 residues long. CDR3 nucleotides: TGCAGTGCTACTCTACCTTATGGCTACACCTTC. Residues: CSATLPYGYTF.

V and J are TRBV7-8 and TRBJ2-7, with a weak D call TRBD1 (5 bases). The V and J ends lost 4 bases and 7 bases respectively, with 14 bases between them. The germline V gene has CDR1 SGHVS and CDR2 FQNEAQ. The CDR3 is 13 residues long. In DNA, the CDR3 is TGTGCCAGCAGCTCATATACAGGTCGAGAGCAGTACTTC. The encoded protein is CASSSYTGREQYF.

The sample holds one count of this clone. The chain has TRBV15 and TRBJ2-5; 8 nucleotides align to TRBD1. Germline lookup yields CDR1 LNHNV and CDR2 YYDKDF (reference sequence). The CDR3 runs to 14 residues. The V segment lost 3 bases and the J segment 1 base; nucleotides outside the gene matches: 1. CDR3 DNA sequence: TGTGCCACCAGCAGGGACAGGGCCCAAGAGACCCAGTACTTC. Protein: CATSRDRAQETQYF.

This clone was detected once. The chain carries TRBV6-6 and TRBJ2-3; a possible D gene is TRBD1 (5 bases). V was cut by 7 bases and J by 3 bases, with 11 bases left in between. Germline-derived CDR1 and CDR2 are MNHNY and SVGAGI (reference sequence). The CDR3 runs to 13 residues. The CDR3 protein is CASIGRATDTQYF. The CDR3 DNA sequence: TGTGCCAGCATTGGCAGGGCGACAGATACGCAGTATTTT.

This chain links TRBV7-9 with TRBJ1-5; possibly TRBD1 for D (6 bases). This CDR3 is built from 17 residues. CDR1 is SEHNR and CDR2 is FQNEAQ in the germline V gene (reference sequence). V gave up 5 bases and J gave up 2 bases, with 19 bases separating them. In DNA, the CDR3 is TGTGCCAGCAGCCTACAGGGCGCCCAAGGGGGCAATCAGCCCCAGCATTTT. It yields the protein CASSLQGAQGGNQPQHF.

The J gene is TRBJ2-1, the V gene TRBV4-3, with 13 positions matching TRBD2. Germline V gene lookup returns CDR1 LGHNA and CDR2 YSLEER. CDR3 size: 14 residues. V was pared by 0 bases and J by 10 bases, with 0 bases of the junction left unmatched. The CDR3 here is CASSQELAGGEQFF. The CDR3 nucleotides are TGCGCCAGCAGCCAAGAACTAGCGGGGGGGGAGCAGTTCTTC.

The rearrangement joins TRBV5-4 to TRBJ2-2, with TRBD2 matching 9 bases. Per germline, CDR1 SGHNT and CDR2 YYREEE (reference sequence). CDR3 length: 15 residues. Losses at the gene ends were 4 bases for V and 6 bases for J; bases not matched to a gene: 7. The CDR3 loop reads CASSPPGTSPGELFF. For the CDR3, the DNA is TGTGCCAGCAGCCCCCCAGGGACTAGCCCCGGGGAGCTGTTTTTT.

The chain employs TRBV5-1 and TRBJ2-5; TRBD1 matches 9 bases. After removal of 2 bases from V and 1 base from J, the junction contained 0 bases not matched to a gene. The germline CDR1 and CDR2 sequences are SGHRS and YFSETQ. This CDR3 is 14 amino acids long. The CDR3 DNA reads TGCGCCAGCAGCTTACAGGGGGCCCAAGAGACCCAGTACTTC. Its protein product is CASSLQGAQETQYF.

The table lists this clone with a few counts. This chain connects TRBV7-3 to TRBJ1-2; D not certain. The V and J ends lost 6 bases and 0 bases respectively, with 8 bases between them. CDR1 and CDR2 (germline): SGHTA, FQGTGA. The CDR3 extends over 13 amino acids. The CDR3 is CASSQNSNYGYTF. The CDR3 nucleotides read TGTGCCAGCAGTCAAAACTCTAACTATGGCTACACCTTC.

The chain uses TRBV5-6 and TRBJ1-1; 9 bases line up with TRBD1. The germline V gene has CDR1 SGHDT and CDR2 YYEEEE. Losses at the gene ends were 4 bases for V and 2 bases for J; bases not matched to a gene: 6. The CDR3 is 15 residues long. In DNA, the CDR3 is TGTGCCAGCAGCCATAACAGGGGGCGAAACACTGAAGCTTTCTTT. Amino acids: CASSHNRGRNTEAFF.

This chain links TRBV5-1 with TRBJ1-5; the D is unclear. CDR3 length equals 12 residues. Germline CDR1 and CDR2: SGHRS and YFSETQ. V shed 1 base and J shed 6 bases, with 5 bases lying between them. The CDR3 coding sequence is TGCGCCAGCAGCTTGACGGGTCAGCCCCAGCATTTT. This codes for CASSLTGQPQHF.